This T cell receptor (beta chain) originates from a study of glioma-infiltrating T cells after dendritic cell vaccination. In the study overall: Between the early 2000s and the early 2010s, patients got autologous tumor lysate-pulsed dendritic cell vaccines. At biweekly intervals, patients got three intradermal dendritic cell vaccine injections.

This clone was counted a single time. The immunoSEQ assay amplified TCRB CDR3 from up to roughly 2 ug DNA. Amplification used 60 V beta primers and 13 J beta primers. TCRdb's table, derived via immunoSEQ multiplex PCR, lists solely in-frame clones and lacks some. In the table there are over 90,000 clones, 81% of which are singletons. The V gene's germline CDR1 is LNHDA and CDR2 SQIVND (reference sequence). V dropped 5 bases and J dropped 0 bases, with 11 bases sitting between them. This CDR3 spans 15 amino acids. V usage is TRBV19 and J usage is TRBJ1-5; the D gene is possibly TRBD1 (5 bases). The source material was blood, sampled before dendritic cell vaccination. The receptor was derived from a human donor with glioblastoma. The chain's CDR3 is CASSPPGHSNQPQHF. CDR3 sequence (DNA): TGTGCCAGTAGTCCCCCAGGGCATAGCAATCAGCCCCAGCATTTT.